The sample holds many counts of the clone carrying this T cell receptor (beta chain). No antigen is known for it. MiXCR, run by TCRdb on the RACE reads, gives a single entry per CDR3 protein. The table includes about 40,000 distinct CDR3 sequences, 3% to 4% detected once. These data originate in a study of human T cells and chemical hapten exposure. At the level of the study: Patch testing was performed with 0.01% DPC on the upper back, with reading at 6 days. The study, taken as a whole, reports: No shift was seen in TCRs above 1 in 1000 frequency with DPC sensitization. Expanded TCRs made up significantly more big CDR3 similarity clusters than controls did.

Germline loops: CDR1 SGHDT, CDR2 YYEEEE. The CDR3 sequence is 13 residues long. V lost 1 base and J lost 3, with 8 bases in between. Time point: patch test 2, 6 weeks after DPC sensitization. Treatment given: therapeutic diphenylcyclopropenone sensitization with weekly scalp DPC. The V call is TRBV5-6, the J call TRBJ2-7; perhaps TRBD1 as D (6 bases). The sequence was collected from a man between 40 and 49 years old with alopecia areata. Some clones in this sample may be carry-over from other donors' samples. The sample consisted of whole blood, taken in connection with sensitization to the hapten diphenylcyclopropenone (DPC). The CDR3 DNA follows: TGTGCCAGCAGCTTGAGAGGGGGCTACGAGCAGTACTTC. This sequence encodes CASSLRGGYEQYF.